Presented here are 5 T cell receptor beta chains from one specimen sequenced in a study of a mutant IDH1 vaccine in newly diagnosed glioma (dated by TCRdb to the early 2020s). The method behind the library was the immunoSEQ multiplex PCR assay. As stored in TCRdb, this immuneACCESS dataset retains in-frame rearrangements with V and J assigned. A fraction of the clones does not appear; measured against another copy, unresolved V genes explain less than half of the discrepancy, and the remainder lacks a known reason. Within this sample are 30,000 to 40,000 clones, with more than 80% of them counted one time only. 4.5% to 5.5% of the sample rests with the top ten. What this sample's time point label stands for: week 23, last vaccination. Every vaccine dose consisted of 300 ug of a 20-mer mutant IDH1 peptide in Montanide, administered subcutaneously together with topical imiquimod. Which antigens these TCRs recognize remains unknown.

The sequencing here drew on PBMCs, taken from a glioma patient whose treatment included an IDH1 peptide vaccine. The receptors were gathered from a man in his forties with glioma.

The chain links TRBV5-6 to TRBJ1-3; D remains unclear. The CDR3 extends over 16 amino acids. The germline V and J ends were trimmed by 1 base and 0 bases, with 11 bases remaining between them. Germline V gives CDR1 SGHDT, CDR2 YYEEEE. CDR3 loop: CASSLLVSSSGNTIYF. The CDR3 region has the DNA TGTGCCAGCAGCTTGTTGGTCTCTAGCTCTGGAAACACCATATATTTT.

The V gene is TRBV5-1, the J gene TRBJ2-7; D unclear. The germline V gene encodes CDR1 SGHRS and CDR2 YFSETQ. V gave up 4 bases and J gave up 3 bases, with 11 bases separating them. This CDR3 contains 13 residues. The CDR3 protein is CASSADGNYEQYF. CDR3 in DNA: TGCGCCAGCAGCGCGGACGGAAACTACGAGCAGTACTTC. Drawing the rest from reference TRBV5-1 and TRBJ2-7, the complete variable domain is KAGVTQTPRYLIKTRGQQVTLSCSPISGHRSVSWYQQTPGQGLQFLFEYFSETQRNKGNFPGRFSGRQFSNSRSEMNVSTLELGDSALYLCASSADGNYEQYFGPGTRLTVT.

This chain joins TRBV5-6 and TRBJ2-5; 13 bases are shared with TRBD2. TRBJ2-7 matches the DNA end more closely, so the J call is doubtful. Germline CDR1 and CDR2: SGHDT and YYEEEE. CDR3 size: 15 residues. CDR3 sequence (DNA): TGTGCCAGCAGCCCACTAGCGGGAGGGCCCTACGAGCAGTACTTC. It is translated as CASSPLAGGPYEQYF.

The chain couples TRBV19 to TRBJ2-2; tentatively, D is TRBD1 or TRBD2 (5 bases each). CDR1 is LNHDA, CDR2 SQIVND, per germline (reference sequence). The ends were cut back, 5 bases at V and 1 base at J, with 20 bases in the middle. This CDR3 has 18 amino acids. This chain's CDR3 is CASSSLTPGRMNTGELFF. Here the CDR3 DNA reads TGTGCCAGTAGTTCTCTGACCCCGGGACGGATGAACACCGGGGAGCTGTTTTTT.

V and J are TRBV21-1 and TRBJ1-5; the DNA was not compared with TRBD1, the D call given in the table. TRBV21-1 is tagged as a pseudogene. The length of the CDR3 is 13 residues. The CDR3 DNA sequence: TGTGCCAGCGGGGACAGGCACTATCAGCCCCAGCATTTT. This encodes CASGDRHYQPQHF.